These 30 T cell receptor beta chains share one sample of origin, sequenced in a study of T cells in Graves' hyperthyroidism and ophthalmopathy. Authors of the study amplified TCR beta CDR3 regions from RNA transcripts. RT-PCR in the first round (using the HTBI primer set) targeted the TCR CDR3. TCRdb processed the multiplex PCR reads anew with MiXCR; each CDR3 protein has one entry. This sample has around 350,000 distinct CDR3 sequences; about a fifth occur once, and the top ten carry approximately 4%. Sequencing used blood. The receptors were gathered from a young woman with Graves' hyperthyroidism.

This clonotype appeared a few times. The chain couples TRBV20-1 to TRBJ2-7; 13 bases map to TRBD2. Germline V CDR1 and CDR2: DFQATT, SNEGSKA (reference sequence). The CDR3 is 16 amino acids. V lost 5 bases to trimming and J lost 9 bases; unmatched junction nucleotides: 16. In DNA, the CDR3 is TGCAGTGCTCTACTAGCGGGGGGGCGGCTTCACTTGCCGCAGTACTTC. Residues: CSALLAGGRLHLPQYF.

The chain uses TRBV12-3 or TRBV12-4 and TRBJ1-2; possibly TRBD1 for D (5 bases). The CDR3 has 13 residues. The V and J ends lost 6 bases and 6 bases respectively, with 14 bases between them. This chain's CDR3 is CASRVAGHDGYTF. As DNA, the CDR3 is TGTGCCAGCAGGGTGGCAGGGCACGATGGCTACACCTTC.

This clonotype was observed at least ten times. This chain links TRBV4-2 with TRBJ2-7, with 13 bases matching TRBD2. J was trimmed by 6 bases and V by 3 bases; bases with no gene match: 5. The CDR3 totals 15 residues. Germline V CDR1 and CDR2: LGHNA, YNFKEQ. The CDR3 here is CASSQGLAGRSEQYF. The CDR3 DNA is TGTGCCAGCAGCCAGGGACTAGCGGGGCGAAGCGAGCAGTACTTC.

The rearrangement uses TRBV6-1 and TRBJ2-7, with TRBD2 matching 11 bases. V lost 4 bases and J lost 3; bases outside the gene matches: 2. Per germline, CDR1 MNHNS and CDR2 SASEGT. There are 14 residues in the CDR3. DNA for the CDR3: TGTGCCAGCAGTGTGACTAGCGGGGACTACGAGCAGTACTTC. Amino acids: CASSVTSGDYEQYF.

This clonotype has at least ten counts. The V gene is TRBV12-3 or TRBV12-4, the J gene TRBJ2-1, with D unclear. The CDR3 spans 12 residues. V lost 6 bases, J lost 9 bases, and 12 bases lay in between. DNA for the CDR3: TGTGCCAGCAGGCCCGCCTGGGGTGAGCAGTTCTTC. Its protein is CASRPAWGEQFF.

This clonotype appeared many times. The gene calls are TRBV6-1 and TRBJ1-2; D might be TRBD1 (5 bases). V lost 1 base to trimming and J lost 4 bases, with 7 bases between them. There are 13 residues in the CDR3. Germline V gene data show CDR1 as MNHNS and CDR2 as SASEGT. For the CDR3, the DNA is TGTGCCAGCAGTGAAGGGGGGGGCTATGGCTACACCTTC. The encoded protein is CASSEGGGYGYTF.

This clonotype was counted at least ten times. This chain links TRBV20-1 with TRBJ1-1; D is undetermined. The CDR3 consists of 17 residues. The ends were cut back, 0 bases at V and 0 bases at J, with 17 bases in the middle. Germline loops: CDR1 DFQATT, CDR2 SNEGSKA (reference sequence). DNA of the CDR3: TGCAGTGCTAGAGAATCTCGAAATTACCGGATGAACACTGAAGCTTTCTTT. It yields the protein CSARESRNYRMNTEAFF.

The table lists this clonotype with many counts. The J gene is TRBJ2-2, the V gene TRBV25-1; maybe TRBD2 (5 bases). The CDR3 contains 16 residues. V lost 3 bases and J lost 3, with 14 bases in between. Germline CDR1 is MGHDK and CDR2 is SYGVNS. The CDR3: CASSDTQGSYTGELFF. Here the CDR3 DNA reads TGTGCCAGCAGTGACACCCAAGGGAGTTACACCGGGGAGCTGTTTTTT.

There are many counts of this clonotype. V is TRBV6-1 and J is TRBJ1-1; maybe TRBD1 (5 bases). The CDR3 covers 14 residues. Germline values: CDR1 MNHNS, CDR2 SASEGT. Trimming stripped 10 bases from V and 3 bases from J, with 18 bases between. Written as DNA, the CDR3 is TGTGCCACCATCTCTGCCGGGGCTGACACTGAAGCTTTCTTT. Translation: CATISAGADTEAFF.

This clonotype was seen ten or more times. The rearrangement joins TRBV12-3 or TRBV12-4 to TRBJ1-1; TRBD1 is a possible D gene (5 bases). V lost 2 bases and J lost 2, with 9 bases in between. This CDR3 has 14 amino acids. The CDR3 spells CASSLTGTNTEAFF. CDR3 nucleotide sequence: TGTGCCAGCAGTTTAACAGGTACAAACACTGAAGCTTTCTTT.

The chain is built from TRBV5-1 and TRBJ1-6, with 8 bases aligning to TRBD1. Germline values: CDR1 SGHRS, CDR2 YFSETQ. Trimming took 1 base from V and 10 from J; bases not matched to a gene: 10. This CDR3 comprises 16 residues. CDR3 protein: CASSLLGRGLGSPLHF. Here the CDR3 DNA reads TGCGCCAGCAGCTTGCTCGGCAGGGGGCTGGGATCACCCCTCCACTTT.

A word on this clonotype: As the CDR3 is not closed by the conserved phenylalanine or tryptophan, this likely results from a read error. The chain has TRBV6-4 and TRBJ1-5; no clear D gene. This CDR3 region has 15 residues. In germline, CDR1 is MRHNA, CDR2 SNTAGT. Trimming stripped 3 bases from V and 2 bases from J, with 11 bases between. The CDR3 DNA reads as TGTGCCAGCAGTGAATCGACGCACGGCAATCAGCCCCAGCATGTT. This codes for CASSESTHGNQPQHV.

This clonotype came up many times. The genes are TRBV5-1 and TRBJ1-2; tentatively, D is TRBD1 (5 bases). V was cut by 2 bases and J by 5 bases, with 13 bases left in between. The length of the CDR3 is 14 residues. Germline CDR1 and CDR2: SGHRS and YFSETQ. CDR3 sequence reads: CASSFSGGSYGYTF. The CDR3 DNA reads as TGCGCCAGCAGCTTTAGCGGGGGTTCTTATGGCTACACCTTC.

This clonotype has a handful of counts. In nucleotides, the CDR3 is TGCGCCAGCAGCCAAGCGTTTCGGGGTACGGCCAGTATTTTAGATGGCTACACCTTC. It codes for CASSQAFRGTASILDGYTF. V is TRBV4-1 and J is TRBJ1-2; D is uncertain. The CDR3 length is 19 residues. In germline, CDR1 is MGHRA, CDR2 YSYEKL. The V end was cut by 1 base, the J end by 6 bases, with 27 bases between.

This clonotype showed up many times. The CDR3, as DNA: TGCAGTGCTAGGGACAGGGGGGCCGCCTACGAGCAGTACTTC. This codes for CSARDRGAAYEQYF. J is TRBJ2-7 and V is TRBV20-1; 10 bases map to TRBD1. Germline-derived CDR1 and CDR2 are DFQATT and SNEGSKA (reference sequence). The CDR3 sequence is 14 residues long. Trimming took 3 bases from V and 2 from J; bases not matched to a gene: 4.

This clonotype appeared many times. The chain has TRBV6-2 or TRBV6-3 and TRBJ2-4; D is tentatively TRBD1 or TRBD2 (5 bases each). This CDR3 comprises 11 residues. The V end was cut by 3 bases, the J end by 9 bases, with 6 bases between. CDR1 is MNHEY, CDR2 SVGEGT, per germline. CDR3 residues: CASSYGGIQYF. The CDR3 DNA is TGTGCCAGCAGTTATGGGGGCATTCAGTACTTC.

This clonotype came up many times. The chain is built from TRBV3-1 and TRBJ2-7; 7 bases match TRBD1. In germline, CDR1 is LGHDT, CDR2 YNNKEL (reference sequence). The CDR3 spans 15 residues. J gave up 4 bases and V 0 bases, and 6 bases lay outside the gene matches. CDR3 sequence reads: CASSQDLTRGYEQYF. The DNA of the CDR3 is TGTGCCAGCAGCCAAGATTTGACCAGGGGGTACGAGCAGTACTTC.

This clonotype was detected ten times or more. DNA for the CDR3: TGTGCCAGCAGGGTAACTGGAAACACCATATATTTT. It specifies CASRVTGNTIYF. The V call is TRBV28, the J call TRBJ1-3, with unresolved D. V lost 6 bases to trimming and J lost 2 bases, with 5 bases between them. Germline loops: CDR1 MDHEN, CDR2 SYDVKM. This CDR3 has 12 amino acids.

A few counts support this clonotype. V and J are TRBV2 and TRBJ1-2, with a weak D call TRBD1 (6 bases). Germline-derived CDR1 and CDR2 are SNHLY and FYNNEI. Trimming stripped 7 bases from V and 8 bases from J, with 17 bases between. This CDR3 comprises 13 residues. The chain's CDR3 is CASIIRGDNGYTF. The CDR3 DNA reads TGTGCCAGCATAATCAGGGGCGATAACGGCTACACCTTC.

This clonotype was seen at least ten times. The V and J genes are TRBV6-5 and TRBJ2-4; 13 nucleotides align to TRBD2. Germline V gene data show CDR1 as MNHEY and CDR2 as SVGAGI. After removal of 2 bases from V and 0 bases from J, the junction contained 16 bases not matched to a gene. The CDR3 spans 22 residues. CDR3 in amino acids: CASSYDPTTSGGALIAKNIQYF. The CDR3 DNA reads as TGTGCCAGCAGTTACGACCCGACAACTAGCGGGGGGGCCCTAATAGCCAAAAACATTCAGTACTTC.

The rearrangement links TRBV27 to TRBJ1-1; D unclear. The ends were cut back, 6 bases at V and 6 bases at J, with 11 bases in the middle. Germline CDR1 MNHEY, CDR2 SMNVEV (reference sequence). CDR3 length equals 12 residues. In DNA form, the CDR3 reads TGTGCCAGCAGCTGGCTCCGGTCTGAAGCTTTCTTT. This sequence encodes CASSWLRSEAFF.

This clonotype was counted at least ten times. This chain's CDR3 is CSARDPSGNTIYF. The CDR3 bases are TGCAGTGCTAGAGATCCGTCTGGAAACACCATATATTTT. The chain joins TRBV20-1 to TRBJ1-3, with unresolved D. Germline lookup yields CDR1 DFQATT and CDR2 SNEGSKA (reference sequence). CDR3 size: 13 residues. The ends were cut back, 0 bases at V and 1 base at J, with 4 bases in the middle.

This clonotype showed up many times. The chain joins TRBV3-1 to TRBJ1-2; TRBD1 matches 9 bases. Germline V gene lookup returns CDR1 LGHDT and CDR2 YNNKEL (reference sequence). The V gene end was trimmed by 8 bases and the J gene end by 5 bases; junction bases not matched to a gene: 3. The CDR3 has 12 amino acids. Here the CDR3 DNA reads TGTGCCAGCCAAGACAGGGGGTATGGCTACACCTTC. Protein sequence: CASQDRGYGYTF.

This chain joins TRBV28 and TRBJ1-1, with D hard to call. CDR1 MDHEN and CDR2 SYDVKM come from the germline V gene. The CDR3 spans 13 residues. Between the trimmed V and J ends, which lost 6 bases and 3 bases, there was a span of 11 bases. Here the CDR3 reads CASRLYQDTEAFF. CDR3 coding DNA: TGTGCCAGCAGACTATACCAGGACACTGAAGCTTTCTTT.

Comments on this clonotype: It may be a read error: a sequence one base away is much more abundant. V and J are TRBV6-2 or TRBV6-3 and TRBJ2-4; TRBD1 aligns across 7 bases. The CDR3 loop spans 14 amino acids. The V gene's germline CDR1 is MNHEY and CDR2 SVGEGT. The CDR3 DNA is TGTGCCAGCAACAGAGGGGGCGCAGGGGCCATTAAGTACTTC. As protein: CASNRGGAGAIKYF.

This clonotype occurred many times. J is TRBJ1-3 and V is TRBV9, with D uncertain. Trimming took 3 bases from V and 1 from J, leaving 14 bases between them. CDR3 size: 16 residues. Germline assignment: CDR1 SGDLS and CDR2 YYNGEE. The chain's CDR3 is CASSAGSVLSGNTIYF. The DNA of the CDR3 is TGTGCCAGCAGCGCCGGCAGTGTTCTTTCTGGAAACACCATATATTTT.

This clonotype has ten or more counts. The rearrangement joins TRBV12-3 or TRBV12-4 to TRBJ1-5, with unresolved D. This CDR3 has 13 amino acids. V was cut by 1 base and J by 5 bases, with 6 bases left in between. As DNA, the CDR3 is TGTGCCAGCAGTTTAGAACGGGATCAGCCCCAGCATTTT. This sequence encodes CASSLERDQPQHF.

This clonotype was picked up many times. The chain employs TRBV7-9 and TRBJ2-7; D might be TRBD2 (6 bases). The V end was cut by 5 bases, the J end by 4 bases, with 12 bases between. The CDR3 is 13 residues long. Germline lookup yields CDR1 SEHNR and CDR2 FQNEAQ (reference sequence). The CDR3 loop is CASSTGVLYEQYF. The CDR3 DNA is TGTGCCAGCAGCACGGGAGTCCTTTACGAGCAGTACTTC.

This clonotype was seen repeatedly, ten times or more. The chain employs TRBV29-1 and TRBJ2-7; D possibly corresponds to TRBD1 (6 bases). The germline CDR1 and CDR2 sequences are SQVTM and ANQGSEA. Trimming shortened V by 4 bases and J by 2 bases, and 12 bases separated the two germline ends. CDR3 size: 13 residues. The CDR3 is CSVAGAGPYEQYF. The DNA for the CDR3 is TGCAGCGTTGCAGGGGCCGGCCCCTACGAGCAGTACTTC.

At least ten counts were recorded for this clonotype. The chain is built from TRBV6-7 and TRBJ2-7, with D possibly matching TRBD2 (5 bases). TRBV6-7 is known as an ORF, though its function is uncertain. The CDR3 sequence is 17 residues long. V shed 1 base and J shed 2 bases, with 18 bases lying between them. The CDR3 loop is CASSYLWVEAETYEQYF. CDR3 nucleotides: TGTGCCAGCAGTTACTTATGGGTGGAGGCAGAGACCTACGAGCAGTACTTC.